This T cell receptor (beta chain) was obtained from a study of blood T cell repertoires in COVID-19. Study-level information: PBMCs, B-cell-depleted T cells, or T cells were the source of the cDNA or gDNA that made up the material.

Libraries were prepared by immunoSEQ multiplex PCR; TCRdb keeps only in-frame clonotypes and omits some of them. Of 150,000 to 200,000 clones detected, approximately 82% appear once; the ten largest clones hold 6.9%. V lost 6 bases to trimming and J lost 0 bases, with 9 bases between them. CDR3 length equals 13 residues. The germline CDR1 and CDR2 sequences are SQVTM and ANQGSEA. Sequenced input: peripheral blood. This receptor was taken from a human donor with acute or convalescent COVID-19. The donor label of this sample is uncertain. The chain is built from TRBV29-1 and TRBJ1-5; D might be TRBD1 (6 bases). The CDR3 here is CSVGHDSNQPQHF. The CDR3 nucleotides read TGCAGCGTGGGACACGATAGCAATCAGCCCCAGCATTTT.